The 27 T cell receptor beta chains given below trace back to one sample, sequenced in a study of cytomegalovirus exposure and HLA in healthy donors. The PCR ran on 60 Vbeta and 13 Jbeta primers. Clones were read by immunoSEQ multiplex PCR, and TCRdb kept only the in-frame ones, dropping some. The sample holds approximately 89,000 clones, around 84% seen once. Sequencing used PBMCs. Receptor source: a human donor in good health.

The chain has TRBV11-2 and TRBJ2-5, with 8 bases matching TRBD1. This CDR3 is built from 15 residues. The J segment lost 5 bases and the V segment lost 4 bases, leaving 9 bases of the junction unmatched. Germline CDR1 is SGHAT and CDR2 is FQNNGV. The CDR3, as DNA: TGTGCCAGCAGCTCTTCAGGGGGCGCAGGGGAGACCCAGTACTTC. This encodes CASSSSGGAGETQYF. Full variable domain (remainder filled in from reference TRBV11-2 and TRBJ2-5): EAGVAQSPRYKIIEKRQSVAFWCNPISGHATLYWYQQILGQGPKLLIQFQNNGVVDDSQLPKDRFSAERLKGVDSTLKIQPAKLEDSAVYLCASSSSGGAGETQYFGPGTRLLVL.

The chain combines TRBV11-1 with TRBJ1-1; TRBD1 matches at 7 bases. CDR1 SGHAT and CDR2 FQDESV come from the germline V gene (reference sequence). The V gene end was trimmed by 3 bases and the J gene end by 4 bases; junction bases not matched to a gene: 2. The CDR3 is 13 residues long. The CDR3 protein is CASSLGQSTEAFF. CDR3 bases: TGTGCCAGCAGCTTGGGACAGTCCACTGAAGCTTTCTTT.

In its sample, this clone was seen once. The rearrangement links TRBV7-9 to TRBJ2-7, with 8 bases that match TRBD1. The V and J ends lost 1 base and 2 bases, in that order; junction bases with no gene match: 10. In germline, CDR1 is SEHNR, CDR2 FQNEAQ (reference sequence). This CDR3 contains 17 residues. CDR3 DNA: TGTGCCAGCAGCTTAGTCCGAAGGGGACAGGCGGCCTACGAGCAGTACTTC. This translates into CASSLVRRGQAAYEQYF.

The rearrangement joins TRBV11-1 to TRBJ2-7; no firm D call. Trimming shortened V by 2 bases and J by 0 bases, and 8 bases separated the two germline ends. This CDR3 is built from 14 residues. In germline, CDR1 is SGHAT, CDR2 FQDESV (reference sequence). CDR3 in amino acids: CASSLQTGSYEQYF. CDR3 bases: TGTGCCAGCAGCTTACAGACGGGCTCCTACGAGCAGTACTTC.

CDR3 residues: CASSEGNGLAGYNEQFF. CDR3 in DNA: TGTGCCAGCAGTGAAGGCAACGGACTAGCGGGGTACAATGAGCAGTTCTTC. The V call is TRBV25-1, the J call TRBJ2-1, with 12 positions matching TRBD2. Germline V gene data show CDR1 as MGHDK and CDR2 as SYGVNS. This CDR3 has 17 residues. The junction had 6 bases not matched to a gene; V was cut back by 2 bases and J by 4 bases.

This clone was detected only once. V is TRBV6-5 and J is TRBJ1-2; no firm D call. CDR3 size: 12 residues. Germline values: CDR1 MNHEY, CDR2 SVGAGI. Trimming removed 7 bases at V and 0 bases at J, with 6 bases between. The CDR3 region is CASKHSNYGYTF. Written as DNA, the CDR3 is TGTGCCAGCAAACATTCTAACTATGGCTACACCTTC.

This clone was seen a single time. The rearrangement joins TRBV9 to TRBJ1-2, with 9 bases fitting TRBD1. Looked up from germline, CDR1 is SGDLS and CDR2 is YYNGEE. The V segment lost 3 bases and the J segment 12 bases; nucleotides outside the gene matches: 12. This CDR3 has 14 residues. The CDR3 DNA reads as TGTGCCAGCAGCGACCCCGGGACAGGGAACATAAACACCTTC. It is translated as CASSDPGTGNINTF.

The V gene is TRBV11-1, the J gene TRBJ2-3, with 8 bases lining up with TRBD1. Germline CDR1 SGHAT, CDR2 FQDESV (reference sequence). The length of the CDR3 is 15 residues. Germline trimming cut 2 bases from V and 0 bases from J; bases unmatched to any gene: 1. The CDR3 reads CASSLTGGSTDTQYF. For the CDR3, the DNA is TGTGCCAGCAGCTTAACAGGGGGGAGCACAGATACGCAGTATTTT.

This clone has a handful of counts. The chain joins TRBV19 to TRBJ1-3; D is ambiguous. CDR3 length: 14 residues. Trimming pared 4 bases from V and 5 bases from J, leaving 12 bases between. Germline CDR1 and CDR2: LNHDA and SQIVND (reference sequence). The CDR3 loop is CASSTTPTRNTIYF. The CDR3 nucleotides read TGTGCCAGTAGTACTACCCCGACACGAAACACCATATATTTT.

The chain links TRBV4-1 to TRBJ2-1; possible D gene TRBD2, 6 bases. The germline CDR1 and CDR2 sequences are MGHRA and YSYEKL. V lost 0 bases and J 4 bases, leaving 13 bases between the germline ends. CDR3 length: 16 residues. Written as DNA, the CDR3 is TGCGCCAGCAGCCAAGAGGAGGGAGTCGGGTACAATGAGCAGTTCTTC. Residues: CASSQEEGVGYNEQFF.

The chain uses TRBV5-6 and TRBJ2-6, with unresolved D. Per germline, CDR1 SGHDT and CDR2 YYEEEE. There are 16 residues in the CDR3. Trimming stripped 2 bases from V and 2 bases from J, with 11 bases between. The CDR3 DNA reads TGTGCCAGCAGCTTCGGTCATAGTACTGGGGCCAACGTCCTGACTTTC. Translating gives CASSFGHSTGANVLTF.

The chain carries TRBV7-3 and TRBJ1-1; 11 bases line up with TRBD1. V trimming: 5 bases; J trimming: 11 bases; junction bases outside the gene matches: 7. The CDR3 length is 13 residues. Per the germline V gene, CDR1 is SGHTA and CDR2 is FQGTGA. The chain's CDR3 is CASSQRTGGPAFF. The CDR3 region has the DNA TGTGCCAGCAGCCAACGGACAGGGGGCCCGGCTTTCTTT.

In this sample, this clone turned up once. The V and J genes are TRBV11-2 and TRBJ2-1; 13 bases match TRBD2. CDR1 and CDR2 (germline): SGHAT, FQNNGV. The ends lost 5 bases at V and 9 bases at J; junction bases unmatched: 10. The CDR3 has 16 residues. The CDR3 nucleotides read TGTGCCAGCAGCAAAGGACTAGCGGGAGTTTTGACTGAGCAGTTCTTC. Translated, it gives CASSKGLAGVLTEQFF.

This rearrangement joins TRBV28 to TRBJ1-1; D unclear. This CDR3 spans 16 amino acids. Trimming took off 3 bases at V and 1 base at J, with 15 bases between the two ends. Germline values: CDR1 MDHEN, CDR2 SYDVKM. The CDR3, as DNA: TGTGCCAGCAGTTTCCCCCGGGGAGAAAAGAACACTGAAGCTTTCTTT. This translates into CASSFPRGEKNTEAFF.

V usage is TRBV20-1 and J usage is TRBJ1-1; D gene unclear. The CDR3 length is 11 residues. Germline CDR1 DFQATT, CDR2 SNEGSKA (reference sequence). The ends were cut back, 7 bases at V and 0 bases at J, with 6 bases in the middle. DNA of the CDR3: TGCAGTGGTCAGGTGAACACTGAAGCTTTCTTT. Translating it yields CSGQVNTEAFF.

This chain links TRBV19 with TRBJ1-5, with D maybe TRBD1 (5 bases). V was trimmed by 3 bases and J by 1 base, leaving 13 bases between them. Germline CDR1 reads LNHDA; CDR2 reads SQIVND (reference sequence). CDR3 size: 16 residues. This chain's CDR3 is CASSIYGRGSNQPQHF. CDR3 sequence (DNA): TGTGCCAGTAGTATCTACGGGAGGGGAAGCAATCAGCCCCAGCATTTT.

This sequence joins TRBV6-1 and TRBJ2-5; D gene uncertain. The DNA end lines up better with TRBJ2-7; the J call may be wrong. CDR3 length: 15 amino acids. Germline assignment: CDR1 MNHNS and CDR2 SASEGT. CDR3 sequence (DNA): TGTGCCAGCAGTGGGTCCTTATTTCGCTCCTACGAGCAGTACTTC. This sequence encodes CASSGSLFRSYEQYF.

The chain is built from TRBV11-3 and TRBJ2-1; possibly TRBD1 for D (6 bases). The CDR3 covers 16 residues. Deletions cut 3 bases from V and 4 bases from J, with 16 bases between. Germline lookup yields CDR1 SGHNT and CDR2 YENEEA. The CDR3 spells CASSFFLITGYNEQFF. CDR3 bases: TGTGCCAGCAGCTTTTTCCTAATCACAGGGTACAATGAGCAGTTCTTC.

This chain's CDR3 is CASSLSPGANYGYTF. Written as DNA, the CDR3 is TGTGCCAGCAGCTTAAGCCCCGGAGCTAACTATGGCTACACCTTC. J is TRBJ1-2 and V is TRBV7-6, with D hard to call. The germline V gene has CDR1 SGHVS and CDR2 FNYEAQ. V was pared by 2 bases and J by 0 bases, with 10 bases between. The CDR3 runs to 15 residues. Variable domain in full (rest from reference TRBV7-6 and TRBJ1-2): GAGVSQSPRYKVTKRGQDVALRCDPISGHVSLYWYRQALGQGPEFLTYFNYEAQQDKSGLPNDRFSAERPEGSISTLTIQRTEQRDSAMYRCASSLSPGANYGYTFGSGTRLTVV.

J is TRBJ2-3 and V is TRBV29-1, with a tentative D call TRBD2 (5 bases). CDR1 is SQVTM and CDR2 is ANQGSEA in the germline V gene. V lost 4 bases and J 4 bases, leaving 9 bases between the germline ends. This CDR3 contains 12 residues. The CDR3 bases are TGCAGCGTTGCTGCTAGCCCAGATACGCAGTATTTT. Translated, it gives CSVAASPDTQYF.

With regard to this clone: The identical CDR3 is also encoded by other nucleotide sequences in the sample. The genes are TRBV7-9 and TRBJ2-5; D is undetermined. With 1 base removed from V and 5 bases from J, the gap between germline ends came to 11 bases. The germline CDR1 and CDR2 sequences are SEHNR and FQNEAQ (reference sequence). The CDR3 contains 14 residues. The chain's CDR3 is CASSLGQMVETQYF. The CDR3 DNA reads TGTGCCAGCAGCTTAGGGCAGATGGTGGAGACCCAGTACTTC.

The genes are TRBV18 and TRBJ2-2; 13 bases agree with TRBD2. The ends lost 5 bases at V and 0 bases at J; junction bases unmatched: 15. The CDR3 covers 21 residues. Germline lookup yields CDR1 KGHSH and CDR2 LQKENI. The CDR3: CASSVNPGTSGINANTGELFF. Here the CDR3 DNA reads TGTGCCAGCTCAGTCAACCCCGGGACTAGCGGGATCAACGCGAACACCGGGGAGCTGTTTTTT.

The V gene is TRBV6-1, the J gene TRBJ2-7; 8 bases are a match to TRBD1. Per the germline V gene, CDR1 is MNHNS and CDR2 is SASEGT. CDR3 length: 11 amino acids. V shed 5 bases, J shed 13 bases, and the junction held 7 bases outside the gene matches. In DNA, the CDR3 is TGTGCCAGCAGTAATTTGGACAGGGCCTACTTC. Amino acids: CASSNLDRAYF.

The J gene is TRBJ1-5, the V gene TRBV28; unclear D gene. The CDR3 extends over 15 amino acids. V lost 2 bases and J 5 bases, leaving 13 bases between the germline ends. CDR1 MDHEN and CDR2 SYDVKM come from the germline V gene. CDR3 in amino acids: CASSLETQFYQPQHF. The CDR3, as DNA: TGTGCCAGCAGTTTAGAAACCCAGTTTTATCAGCCCCAGCATTTT. Based on the CDR3 plus reference TRBV28 and TRBJ1-5, the full variable domain is DVKVTQSSRYLVKRTGEKVFLECVQDMDHENMFWYRQDPGLGLRLIYFSYDVKMKEKGDIPEGYSVSREKKERFSLILESASTNQTSMYLCASSLETQFYQPQHFGDGTRLSIL.

This clone is a singleton in its sample. This chain joins TRBV6-5 and TRBJ2-1, with D possibly TRBD1 on 6 matching bases. CDR3 length: 14 amino acids. Per the germline V gene, CDR1 is MNHEY and CDR2 is SVGAGI. V shed 4 bases and J shed 6 bases, with 13 bases lying between them. The CDR3 DNA reads as TGTGCCAGCAGTTCCTACAGGGCAACCAATGAGCAGTTCTTC. As protein: CASSSYRATNEQFF.

This clone occurred a few times. The chain recombines TRBV6-6 with TRBJ2-1, with TRBD2 matching 8 bases. Germline V gene sequence: CDR1 MNHNY, CDR2 SVGAGI (reference sequence). The CDR3 loop spans 15 amino acids. J gave up 6 bases and V 6 bases, and 10 bases lay outside the gene matches. This chain's CDR3 is CASSRTGTRGNEQFF. The CDR3 nucleotides are TGTGCCAGCAGCCGAACCGGGACTAGAGGCAATGAGCAGTTCTTC.

This clone was observed a few times. The chain has TRBV27 and TRBJ2-7; 10 bases fit TRBD1. The CDR3 loop spans 14 amino acids. The V gene's germline CDR1 is MNHEY and CDR2 SMNVEV (reference sequence). V lost 7 bases, J lost 1 base, and 4 bases stayed unmatched. CDR3 nucleotide sequence: TGTGCCAGCATCCCGGGACAGGGGTCCTACGAGCAGTACTTC. This sequence encodes CASIPGQGSYEQYF.